One and the same sample provided the 9 T cell receptor beta chains below, sequenced in a study of cytomegalovirus exposure and HLA in healthy donors. PCR used 60 Vbeta primers and 13 Jbeta primers. TCRdb keeps only in-frame clones here, not all; method: immunoSEQ multiplex PCR. The table records some 150,000 clones, around 80% of them present only once. Source material: PBMCs. The receptors shown here come from a woman in her forties or fifties in good health and CMV-seropositive.

CDR3 amino acids: CASSWTSGDLHSYNEQFF. The CDR3 nucleotides are TGTGCCAGCAGTTGGACTAGCGGGGACTTGCACTCCTACAATGAGCAGTTCTTC. This rearrangement joins TRBV27 to TRBJ2-1; 12 nucleotides agree with TRBD2. Germline lookup yields CDR1 MNHEY and CDR2 SMNVEV (reference sequence). CDR3 length equals 18 residues. V shed 4 bases, J shed 0 bases, and the junction held 7 bases outside the gene matches.

The chain is built from TRBV27 and TRBJ2-7, with D maybe TRBD1 (6 bases). This CDR3 has 14 residues. The V end lost 4 bases, the J end lost 3 bases, and 13 bases lay between the germline ends. The V gene's germline CDR1 is MNHEY and CDR2 SMNVEV (reference sequence). CDR3 DNA sequence: TGTGCCAGCAGTTCACAGGGAATTAGCTACGAGCAGTACTTC. Its protein is CASSSQGISYEQYF.

CDR3 nucleotides: TGTGCCAGCAGCGTTACAGGGGGCGCAGGCGCTGAAGCTTTCTTT. This translates into CASSVTGGAGAEAFF. The rearrangement uses TRBV9 and TRBJ1-1, with TRBD1 matching 9 bases. Per germline, CDR1 SGDLS and CDR2 YYNGEE. This CDR3 has 15 residues. With V trimmed by 2 bases and J by 6 bases, 8 bases remained unmatched.

The rearrangement uses TRBV4-1 and TRBJ2-5, with 7 bases lining up with TRBD1. The CDR3 runs to 17 residues. CDR1 and CDR2 from the germline V gene are MGHRA and YSYEKL. The J segment lost 2 bases and the V segment lost 3 bases, leaving 12 bases of the junction unmatched. CDR3 sequence: CASSHQILGTVQETQYF. CDR3 sequence (DNA): TGCGCCAGCAGCCACCAAATCCTCGGGACAGTTCAAGAGACCCAGTACTTC.

The chain links TRBV10-1 to TRBJ2-3, with TRBD1 matching over 9 bases. Germline loops: CDR1 WNHNN, CDR2 SYGVQD (reference sequence). This CDR3 contains 16 residues. V gave up 6 bases and J gave up 3 bases; unmatched junction bases: 10. The chain's CDR3 is CASSDSGTGRTDTQYF. The CDR3, as DNA: TGCGCCAGCAGCGATTCCGGGACAGGGAGGACAGATACGCAGTATTTT.

The chain is built from TRBV7-2 and TRBJ2-5; maybe TRBD2 (5 bases). With 0 bases removed from V and 4 bases from J, the gap between germline ends came to 18 bases. Germline CDR1 SGHTA, CDR2 FQGNSA. This CDR3 has 17 amino acids. The CDR3 DNA follows: TGTGCCAGCAGCTTAGCGGTCGGTTTTAGCGTAGGAGAGACCCAGTACTTC. It codes for CASSLAVGFSVGETQYF.

The chain employs TRBV19 and TRBJ2-1; tentative D call: TRBD2 (6 bases). The length of the CDR3 is 13 residues. Trimming pared 2 bases from V and 9 bases from J, leaving 11 bases between. Germline CDR1 and CDR2: LNHDA and SQIVND (reference sequence). The CDR3 DNA is TGTGCCAGTAGTATACAGACTAGTCTTGAGCAGTTCTTC. This translates into CASSIQTSLEQFF.

The chain recombines TRBV9 with TRBJ1-1; D may be TRBD1 (6 bases). CDR3 length: 16 residues. V was pared by 3 bases and J by 0 bases, with 15 bases between. Per the germline V gene, CDR1 is SGDLS and CDR2 is YYNGEE. CDR3 nucleotide sequence: TGTGCCAGCAGCGAGGATGTACAGGGCATGAACACTGAAGCTTTCTTT. Translated: CASSEDVQGMNTEAFF.

V is TRBV7-3 and J is TRBJ2-6, with TRBD1 identical over 12 bases. This CDR3 contains 20 residues. Per germline, CDR1 SGHTA and CDR2 FQGTGA. Unmatched junction bases numbered 13, after V lost 5 bases and J lost 2 bases. CDR3 nucleotide sequence: TGTGCCAGCAGCAAAATGTCTTGGGACAGGGGGCTCCCTGGGGCCAACGTCCTGACTTTC. Translating gives CASSKMSWDRGLPGANVLTF.